This entry describes one T cell receptor (beta chain). Using immunoSEQ multiplex PCR, the repertoire was profiled, and TCRdb retains in-frame clones only, with some absent. The sample consists of under 250,000 clones, 65% to 90% of them appearing once. Germline V gene data show CDR1 as KGHSH and CDR2 as LQKENI. The ends were cut back, 1 base at V and 6 bases at J, with 10 bases in the middle. The CDR3 sequence is 14 residues long. Clinical histories supplied by participants themselves formed the basis of cohort assignment. This specimen belongs to a study of blood T cell repertoires in COVID-19. At the level of the study: Some COVID-19 samples were acute and others convalescent; all came from the United States, Italy and Spain. Sources were T cells, B-cell-depleted T cells, or PBMCs; the material itself was cDNA or gDNA.

The source material was PBMCs or T cells enriched from blood (not recorded which). The chain joins TRBV18 to TRBJ2-1; D might be TRBD1 (6 bases). This clonotype was sampled from a woman aged 50 to 65 with acute COVID-19. CDR3 in amino acids: CASSPLPGANEQFF. CDR3 nucleotides: TGTGCCAGCTCACCACTCCCAGGGGCCAATGAGCAGTTCTTC.